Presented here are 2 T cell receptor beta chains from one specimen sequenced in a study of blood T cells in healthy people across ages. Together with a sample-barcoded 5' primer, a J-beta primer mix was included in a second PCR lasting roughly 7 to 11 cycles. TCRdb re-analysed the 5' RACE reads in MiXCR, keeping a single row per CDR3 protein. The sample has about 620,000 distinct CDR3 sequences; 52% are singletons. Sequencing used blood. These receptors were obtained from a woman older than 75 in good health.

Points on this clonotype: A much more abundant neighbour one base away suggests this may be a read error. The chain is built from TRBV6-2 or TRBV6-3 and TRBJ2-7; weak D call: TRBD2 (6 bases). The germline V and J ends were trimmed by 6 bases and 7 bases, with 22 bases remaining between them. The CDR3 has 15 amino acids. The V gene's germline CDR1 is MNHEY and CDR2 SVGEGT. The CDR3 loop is CASRGWLASYNEQYF. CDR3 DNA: TGTGCCAGCAGGGGTTGGCTAGCGTCCTACAATGAGCAGTACTTC.

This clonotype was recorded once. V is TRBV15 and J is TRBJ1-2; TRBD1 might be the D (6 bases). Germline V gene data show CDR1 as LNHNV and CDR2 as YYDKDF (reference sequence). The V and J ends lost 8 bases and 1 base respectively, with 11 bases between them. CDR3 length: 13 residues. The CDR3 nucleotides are TGTGCCACCCAGACAGGATTTAACTATGGCTACACCTTC. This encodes CATQTGFNYGYTF.